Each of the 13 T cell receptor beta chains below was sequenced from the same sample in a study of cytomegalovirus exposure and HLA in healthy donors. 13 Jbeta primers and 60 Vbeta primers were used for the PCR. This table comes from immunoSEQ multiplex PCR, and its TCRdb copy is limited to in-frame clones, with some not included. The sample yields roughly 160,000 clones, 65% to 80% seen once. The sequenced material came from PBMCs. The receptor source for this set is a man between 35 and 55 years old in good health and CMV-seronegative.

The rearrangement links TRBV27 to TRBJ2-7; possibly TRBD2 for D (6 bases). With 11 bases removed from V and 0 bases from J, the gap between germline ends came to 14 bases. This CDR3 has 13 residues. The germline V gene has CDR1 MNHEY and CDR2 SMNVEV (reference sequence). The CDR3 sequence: CAVGPTSSYEQYF. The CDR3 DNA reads TGTGCCGTAGGACCGACTAGCTCCTACGAGCAGTACTTC.

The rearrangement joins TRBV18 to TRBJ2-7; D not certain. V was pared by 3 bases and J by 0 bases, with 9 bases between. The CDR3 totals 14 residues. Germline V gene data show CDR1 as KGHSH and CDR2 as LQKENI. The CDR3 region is CASSPATNSYEQYF. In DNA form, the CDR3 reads TGTGCCAGCTCACCGGCCACCAACTCCTACGAGCAGTACTTC.

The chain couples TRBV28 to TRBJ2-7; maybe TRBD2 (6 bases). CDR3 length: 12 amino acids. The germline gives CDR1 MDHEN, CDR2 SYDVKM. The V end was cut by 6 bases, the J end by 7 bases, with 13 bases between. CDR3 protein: CASSPSVGEQYF. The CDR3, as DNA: TGTGCCAGCAGCCCTAGCGTTGGAGAGCAGTACTTC. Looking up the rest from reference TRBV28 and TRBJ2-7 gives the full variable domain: DVKVTQSSRYLVKRTGEKVFLECVQDMDHENMFWYRQDPGLGLRLIYFSYDVKMKEKGDIPEGYSVSREKKERFSLILESASTNQTSMYLCASSPSVGEQYFGPGTRLTVT.

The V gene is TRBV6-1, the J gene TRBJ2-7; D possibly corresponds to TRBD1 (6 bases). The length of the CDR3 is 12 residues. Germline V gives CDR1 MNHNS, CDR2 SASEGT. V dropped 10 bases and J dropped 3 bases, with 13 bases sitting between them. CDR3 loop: CATRDRLYEQYF. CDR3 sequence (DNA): TGTGCCACCCGTGACAGGCTCTACGAGCAGTACTTC.

CDR3 nucleotide sequence: TGTGCCAGCAGTGAGAGGACAGGGGATACCGGGGAGCTGTTTTTT. The encoded protein is CASSERTGDTGELFF. The V call is TRBV2, the J call TRBJ2-2; 9 bases align to TRBD1. CDR1 is SNHLY, CDR2 FYNNEI, per germline. The CDR3 consists of 15 residues. V shed 3 bases and J 5 bases; nucleotides not matched to a gene: 4. Variable domain in full (rest from reference TRBV2 and TRBJ2-2): EPEVTQTPSHQVTQMGQEVILRCVPISNHLYFYWYRQILGQKVEFLVSFYNNEISEKSEIFDDQFSVERPDGSNFTLKIRSTKLEDSAMYFCASSERTGDTGELFFGEGSRLTVL.

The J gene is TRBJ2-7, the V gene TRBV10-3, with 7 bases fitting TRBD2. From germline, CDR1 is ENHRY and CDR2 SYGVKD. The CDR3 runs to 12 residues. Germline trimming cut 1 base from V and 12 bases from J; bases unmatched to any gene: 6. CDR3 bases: TGTGCCATCAGTGAGTACGGGAGGACGCCGTACTTC. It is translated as CAISEYGRTPYF.

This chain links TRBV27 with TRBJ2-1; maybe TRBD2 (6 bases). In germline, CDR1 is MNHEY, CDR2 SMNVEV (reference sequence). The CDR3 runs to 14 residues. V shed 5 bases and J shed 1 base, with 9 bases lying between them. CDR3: CASSGGASYNEQFF. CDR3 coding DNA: TGTGCCAGCAGTGGAGGGGCGTCCTACAATGAGCAGTTCTTC.

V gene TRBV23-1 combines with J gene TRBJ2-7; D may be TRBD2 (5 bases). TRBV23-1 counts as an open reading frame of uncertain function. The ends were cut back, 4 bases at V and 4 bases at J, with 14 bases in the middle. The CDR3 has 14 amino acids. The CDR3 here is CASSRTLENYEQYF. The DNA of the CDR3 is TGCGCCAGCAGTCGGACTCTGGAAAATTACGAGCAGTACTTC.

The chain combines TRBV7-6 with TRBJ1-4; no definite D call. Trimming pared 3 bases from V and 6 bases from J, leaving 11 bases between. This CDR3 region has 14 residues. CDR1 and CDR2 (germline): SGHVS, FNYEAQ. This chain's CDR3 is CASSFGGLDEKLFF. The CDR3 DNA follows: TGTGCCAGCAGCTTCGGAGGGCTTGATGAAAAACTGTTTTTT.

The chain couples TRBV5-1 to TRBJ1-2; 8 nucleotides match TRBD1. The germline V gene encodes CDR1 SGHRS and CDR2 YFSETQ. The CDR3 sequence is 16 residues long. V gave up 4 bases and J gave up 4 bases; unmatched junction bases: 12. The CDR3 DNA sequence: TGCGCCAGCAGCCCCCAACCTACAGGGGGGGGCTATGGCTACACCTTC. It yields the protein CASSPQPTGGGYGYTF.

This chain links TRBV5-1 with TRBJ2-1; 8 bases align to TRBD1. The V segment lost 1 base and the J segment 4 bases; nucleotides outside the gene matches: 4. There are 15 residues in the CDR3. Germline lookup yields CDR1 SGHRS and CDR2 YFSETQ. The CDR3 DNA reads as TGCGCCAGCAGCTTGCTCGGACAGGGATACAATGAGCAGTTCTTC. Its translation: CASSLLGQGYNEQFF. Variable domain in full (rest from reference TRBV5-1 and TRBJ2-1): KAGVTQTPRYLIKTRGQQVTLSCSPISGHRSVSWYQQTPGQGLQFLFEYFSETQRNKGNFPGRFSGRQFSNSRSEMNVSTLELGDSALYLCASSLLGQGYNEQFFGPGTRLTVL.

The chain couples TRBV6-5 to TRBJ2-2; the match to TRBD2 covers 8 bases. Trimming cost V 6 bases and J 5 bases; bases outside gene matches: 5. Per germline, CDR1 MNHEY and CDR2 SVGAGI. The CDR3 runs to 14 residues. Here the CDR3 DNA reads TGTGCCAGCAGCCGTAGCGGGATAACCGGGGAGCTGTTTTTT. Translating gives CASSRSGITGELFF.

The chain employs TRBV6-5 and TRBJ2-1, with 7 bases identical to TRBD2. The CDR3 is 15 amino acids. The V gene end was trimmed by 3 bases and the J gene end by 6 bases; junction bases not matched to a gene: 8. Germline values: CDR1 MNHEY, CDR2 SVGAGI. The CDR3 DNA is TGTGCCAGCAGTTATATGGCGGGAGTCTTCAATGAGCAGTTCTTC. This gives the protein CASSYMAGVFNEQFF.